The entry below describes one TCR beta chain. The CDR3 contains 14 residues. From germline, CDR1 is LNHDA and CDR2 SQIVND (reference sequence). The V end was cut by 3 bases, the J end by 2 bases, with 10 bases between. These data come from a study of blood T cell repertoires in COVID-19. Study at large: Whether acute or convalescent, the COVID-19 samples came from the United States, Italy and Spain. Sample material is recorded as cDNA or gDNA derived from T cells, B-cell-depleted T cells, or PBMCs.

As handled by the study authors: Amplification of reference gene primers provided the estimated nucleated cell counts. Assay used: immunoSEQ multiplex PCR; TCRdb lists only in-frame clones, some missing. From that table come the V and J calls and clone size; the DNA was used to work out D and trimming. The sample gives tens of thousands of clones, roughly 86% of which show up once; roughly 7% is in the top ten. Sample: peripheral blood. The rearrangement joins TRBV19 to TRBJ1-2; D is undetermined. This receptor was obtained from a man over 45 with active COVID-19. CDR3 nucleotide sequence: TGTGCCAGTAGTATGTACAGCCAAAACTATGGCTACACCTTC. This translates into CASSMYSQNYGYTF.